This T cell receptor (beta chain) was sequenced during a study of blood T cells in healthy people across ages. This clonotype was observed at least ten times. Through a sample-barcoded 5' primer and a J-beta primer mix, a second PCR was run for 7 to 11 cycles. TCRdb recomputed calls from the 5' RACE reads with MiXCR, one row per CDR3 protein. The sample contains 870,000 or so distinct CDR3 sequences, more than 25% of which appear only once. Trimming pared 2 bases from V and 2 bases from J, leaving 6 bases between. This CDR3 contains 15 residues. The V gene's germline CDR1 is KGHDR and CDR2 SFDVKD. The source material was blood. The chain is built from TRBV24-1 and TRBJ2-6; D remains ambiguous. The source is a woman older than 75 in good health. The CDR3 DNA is TGTGCCACCAGTGATTATAGGGCTGGGGCCAACGTCCTGACTTTC. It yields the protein CATSDYRAGANVLTF.